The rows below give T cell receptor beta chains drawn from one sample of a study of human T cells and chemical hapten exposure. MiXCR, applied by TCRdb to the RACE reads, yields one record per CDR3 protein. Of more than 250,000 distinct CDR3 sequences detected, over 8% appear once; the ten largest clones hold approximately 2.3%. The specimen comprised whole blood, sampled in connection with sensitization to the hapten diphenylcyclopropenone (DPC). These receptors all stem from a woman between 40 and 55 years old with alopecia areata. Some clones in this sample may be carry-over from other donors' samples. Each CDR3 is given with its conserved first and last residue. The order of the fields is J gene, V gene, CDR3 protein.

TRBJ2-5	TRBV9	CASSVVGAGAETQYF
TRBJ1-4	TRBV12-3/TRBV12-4	CASSFGGQGEKLFF
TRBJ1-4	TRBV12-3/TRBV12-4	CASSFVNEKLFF
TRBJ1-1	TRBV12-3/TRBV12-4	CASGTGGRGEAFF
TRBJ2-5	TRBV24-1	CATSAPEGGQETQYF
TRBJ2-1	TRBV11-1	CASSPGLAGNYNEQFF
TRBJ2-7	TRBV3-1	CASSQETTMSYEQYF
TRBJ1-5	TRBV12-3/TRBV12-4	CASGKQGLANQPQHF
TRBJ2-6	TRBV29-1	CSVDPGAGANVLTF
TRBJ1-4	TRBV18	CASSSQGATNEKLFF
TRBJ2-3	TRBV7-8	CASSLARGSGRAPDTQYF
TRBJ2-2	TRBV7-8	CASSQEGAGELFF
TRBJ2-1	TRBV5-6	CASSPRGSGKYEQFF
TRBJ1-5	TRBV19	CASSRYFPYSNQPLHF
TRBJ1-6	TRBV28	CATARSNSPLHF